The 28 T cell receptor beta chains below come from one sample, sequenced in a study of identical twins (dated by TCRdb to 2016 to 2017). Libraries were built with 5' RACE. Instrument on record: Illumina HiSeq 2000. TCRdb's own reprocessing of the public reads used fastp at Q25 and MiXCR and kept productive beta chains. Rows with a matching CDR3 protein are joined into one entry that keeps the most common DNA and genes. The sample table lists hundreds of thousands of distinct CDR3 sequences, 15% to 20% of them with a count of one. The top ten constitute over 10% of the sample. These data were also reused for a study on T cells expressing NK-cell markers.

Sequenced: PBMCs. All receptors derive from a woman aged 18-30 years in good health.

This clonotype has only a few counts. The CDR3 protein is CASSQEANTGELFF. The CDR3 region has the DNA TGTGCCAGCAGCCAGGAGGCCAACACCGGGGAGCTGTTTTTT. This sequence joins TRBV7-9 and TRBJ2-2; a weak D match, TRBD2 (5 bases). The V gene's germline CDR1 is SEHNR and CDR2 FQNEAQ (reference sequence). The CDR3 consists of 14 residues. V was cut by 5 bases and J by 2 bases, with 9 bases left in between.

V and J are TRBV7-9 and TRBJ2-3, with 8 bases that match TRBD2. Germline CDR1 is SEHNR and CDR2 is FQNEAQ (reference sequence). CDR3 size: 15 residues. Losses at the gene ends were 5 bases for V and 6 bases for J; bases not matched to a gene: 10. The DNA for the CDR3 is TGTGCCAGCAGCGACGGGAGGGCCTTGCTGGATACGCAGTATTTT. Protein product: CASSDGRALLDTQYF.

Ten or more counts support this clonotype. V usage is TRBV20-1 and J usage is TRBJ1-1, with D unresolved. This CDR3 is 14 amino acids long. V was trimmed by 7 bases and J by 4 bases, leaving 19 bases between them. Germline V gene lookup returns CDR1 DFQATT and CDR2 SNEGSKA (reference sequence). The CDR3 bases are TGCAGTGTTCCGTCCCTCTACTCCTTCACTGAAGCTTTCTTT. Translated, it gives CSVPSLYSFTEAFF.

This clonotype was seen more than once but under ten times. The chain couples TRBV20-1 to TRBJ2-3; D is possibly TRBD2 (5 bases). The CDR3 is 14 amino acids. CDR1 and CDR2 from the germline V gene are DFQATT and SNEGSKA (reference sequence). Trimming pared 2 bases from V and 0 bases from J, leaving 9 bases between. Here the CDR3 DNA reads TGCAGTGCTAGACTATGGACTAGCACAGATACGCAGTATTTT. The encoded protein is CSARLWTSTDTQYF.

V and J are TRBV12-3 or TRBV12-4 and TRBJ2-1; D remains unclear. This CDR3 region has 10 residues. V lost 8 bases to trimming and J lost 10 bases, with 9 bases between them. CDR3 nucleotides: TGTGCCAGCCGGACCGGCGAGCAGTTCTTC. It yields the protein CASRTGEQFF.

Written as DNA, the CDR3 is TGTGCCAGCAGTGAATCCCCCACCCCAGGAGGAGGCTACACCTTC. Residues: CASSESPTPGGGYTF. The chain has TRBV2 and TRBJ1-2; D remains ambiguous. Germline-derived CDR1 and CDR2 are SNHLY and FYNNEI. Trimming cost V 2 bases and J 8 bases, with 18 bases left between them. This CDR3 comprises 15 residues.

This clonotype was detected many times. The CDR3: CASSLRGANEQFF. CDR3 bases: TGTGCCAGCAGCTTGAGAGGGGCCAATGAGCAGTTCTTC. The rearrangement uses TRBV5-6 and TRBJ2-1; either TRBD1 or TRBD2 may supply D (5 bases each). With 1 base removed from V and 6 bases from J, the gap between germline ends came to 8 bases. CDR1 and CDR2 from the germline V gene are SGHDT and YYEEEE. The CDR3 has 13 amino acids.

This clonotype was observed a few times. The gene calls are TRBV10-3 and TRBJ1-2; unclear D gene. CDR1 ENHRY and CDR2 SYGVKD come from the germline V gene. Trimming pared 7 bases from V and 3 bases from J, leaving 9 bases between. CDR3 size: 12 residues. CDR3 nucleotides: TGTGCCATCAAAAGGCTGGACTATGGCTACACCTTC. Its translation is CAIKRLDYGYTF.

This clonotype occurred a few times. This sequence joins TRBV4-3 and TRBJ2-7; D might be TRBD1 (6 bases). CDR3 length: 15 amino acids. V dropped 0 bases and J dropped 0 bases, with 9 bases sitting between them. Germline assignment: CDR1 LGHNA and CDR2 YSLEER. CDR3 region: CASSQEQGTSYEQYF. Here the CDR3 DNA reads TGCGCCAGCAGCCAAGAACAGGGAACCTCCTACGAGCAGTACTTC.

This clonotype occurred a few times. The chain carries TRBV5-1 and TRBJ1-2; 9 positions match TRBD1. The CDR3 has 16 amino acids. J gave up 2 bases and V 0 bases, and 5 bases lay outside the gene matches. The germline V gene encodes CDR1 SGHRS and CDR2 YFSETQ. The CDR3 here is CASSLGGTGSNYGYTF. The DNA for the CDR3 is TGCGCCAGCAGCTTGGGCGGGACAGGGTCCAACTATGGCTACACCTTC.

The J gene is TRBJ2-1, the V gene TRBV4-1, with D hard to call. The CDR3 contains 12 residues. Per the germline V gene, CDR1 is MGHRA and CDR2 is YSYEKL. For the CDR3, the DNA is TGCGTATCGAAATCCGACTACAATGAGCAGTTCTTC. This translates into CVSKSDYNEQFF.

This clonotype was detected a few times. This chain connects TRBV20-1 to TRBJ2-7; D is unresolved. Deletions cut 3 bases from V and 0 bases from J, with 12 bases between. The CDR3 length is 14 residues. Looked up from germline, CDR1 is DFQATT and CDR2 is SNEGSKA (reference sequence). The CDR3 DNA reads TGCAGTGCTAGTAACCGGGTTGGCTCCTACGAGCAGTACTTC. Residues: CSASNRVGSYEQYF.

The gene calls are TRBV4-2 and TRBJ2-5; D ambiguous. The CDR3 spans 15 residues. The germline gives CDR1 LGHNA, CDR2 YNFKEQ. V lost 5 bases to trimming and J lost 5 bases, with 18 bases between them. CDR3 in amino acids: CASSSWSDSRETQYF. The CDR3 coding sequence is TGTGCCAGCAGCTCATGGTCCGACTCCAGGGAGACCCAGTACTTC.

The chain uses TRBV20-1 and TRBJ2-1; a weak D match, TRBD2 (5 bases). Trimming pared 7 bases from V and 5 bases from J, leaving 15 bases between. This CDR3 is built from 13 residues. Germline assignment: CDR1 DFQATT and CDR2 SNEGSKA (reference sequence). CDR3 sequence reads: CSVERPIHNEQFF. CDR3 coding DNA: TGCAGTGTAGAGCGGCCGATCCACAATGAGCAGTTCTTC.

The rearrangement joins TRBV7-8 to TRBJ2-1, with TRBD2 identical over 7 bases. V dropped 3 bases and J dropped 7; count of bases not matched to a gene: 6. The CDR3 has 14 residues. CDR1 and CDR2 (germline): SGHVS, FQNEAQ. The CDR3 protein is CASSLGGFVNEQFF. CDR3 coding DNA: TGTGCCAGCAGCTTGGGGGGGTTTGTAAATGAGCAGTTCTTC.

This clonotype has just a few counts. V gene TRBV27 combines with J gene TRBJ2-1; TRBD2 might be the D (5 bases). The CDR3 extends over 16 amino acids. Germline assignment: CDR1 MNHEY and CDR2 SMNVEV (reference sequence). Trimming removed 0 bases from V and 8 bases from J, with 17 bases in between. The CDR3 coding sequence is TGTGCCAGCAGTTTATCGAGGGATGCCCCCCTGGATGAGCAGTTCTTC. Translating it yields CASSLSRDAPLDEQFF.

The chain has TRBV5-1 and TRBJ2-5, with D maybe TRBD2 (6 bases). Germline CDR1 and CDR2: SGHRS and YFSETQ. This CDR3 region has 16 residues. Trimming removed 0 bases from V and 5 bases from J, with 17 bases in between. The CDR3 DNA reads as TGCGCCAGCAGCTTGGTGTCAGGGAGGCGAGGGGAGACCCAGTACTTC. This gives the protein CASSLVSGRRGETQYF.

This clonotype was picked up a small number of times. CDR3 loop: CASSLDPGGYEQYF. Written as DNA, the CDR3 is TGCGCCAGCAGCTTGGACCCCGGGGGCTATGAGCAGTACTTC. This chain uses TRBV5-1 with TRBJ2-7; D may correspond to TRBD1 or TRBD2 (6 bases each). Germline-derived CDR1 and CDR2 are SGHRS and YFSETQ. Trimming removed 0 bases from V and 7 bases from J, with 14 bases in between. The CDR3 sequence is 14 residues long.

This clonotype was seen more than once but under ten times. The chain carries TRBV10-3 and TRBJ1-1, with D perhaps TRBD1 (6 bases). This CDR3 has 14 amino acids. Trimming shortened V by 11 bases and J by 0 bases, and 16 bases separated the two germline ends. Germline V gene lookup returns CDR1 ENHRY and CDR2 SYGVKD. The CDR3 DNA is TGTGCCTCCCGATGGACAGAGATGAACACTGAAGCTTTCTTT. This translates into CASRWTEMNTEAFF.

The rearrangement links TRBV7-9 to TRBJ2-3; D possibly corresponds to TRBD1 (6 bases). The CDR3 is 17 residues long. The V end was cut by 6 bases, the J end by 2 bases, with 21 bases between. Looked up from germline, CDR1 is SEHNR and CDR2 is FQNEAQ (reference sequence). The CDR3 sequence: CASSFRASTGNTDTQYF. In nucleotides, the CDR3 is TGTGCCAGCAGTTTTAGGGCCTCAACAGGGAACACAGATACGCAGTATTTT.

The table lists this clonotype with many counts. The chain combines TRBV27 with TRBJ1-1, with TRBD1 identical over 8 bases. Per germline, CDR1 MNHEY and CDR2 SMNVEV (reference sequence). The trim removed 4 bases at V and 6 bases at J, leaving 7 bases unmatched. This CDR3 is built from 14 residues. CDR3 region: CASSYGQGAAEAFF. The CDR3 DNA reads TGTGCCAGCAGTTACGGACAGGGAGCTGCTGAAGCTTTCTTT.

This clonotype was detected only a few times. The chain recombines TRBV7-2 with TRBJ2-7, with 8 bases lining up with TRBD2. The trim removed 3 bases at V and 2 bases at J, leaving 6 bases unmatched. Germline V gives CDR1 SGHTA, CDR2 FQGNSA. There are 15 residues in the CDR3. In nucleotides, the CDR3 is TGTGCCAGCAGCTTTACTAGCGGAAACACCTACGAGCAGTACTTC. This gives the protein CASSFTSGNTYEQYF.

This clonotype appeared a few times. The chain links TRBV5-1 to TRBJ1-1; D ambiguous. The CDR3 length is 13 residues. Germline V gene sequence: CDR1 SGHRS, CDR2 YFSETQ. V lost 2 bases and J 2 bases, leaving 7 bases between the germline ends. As DNA, the CDR3 is TGCGCCAGCAGCTTTGTTATTAACACTGAAGCTTTCTTT. Protein sequence: CASSFVINTEAFF. Based on the CDR3 plus reference TRBV5-1 and TRBJ1-1, the full variable domain is KAGVTQTPRYLIKTRGQQVTLSCSPISGHRSVSWYQQTPGQGLQFLFEYFSETQRNKGNFPGRFSGRQFSNSRSEMNVSTLELGDSALYLCASSFVINTEAFFGQGTRLTVV.

This clonotype was counted only a few times. The rearrangement uses TRBV29-1 and TRBJ2-1; D is uncertain. CDR3 length: 12 amino acids. The germline V gene has CDR1 SQVTM and CDR2 ANQGSEA. The ends were cut back, 7 bases at V and 5 bases at J, with 12 bases in the middle. For the CDR3, the DNA is TGCAGCGCAGCCCCCGGTGACAATGAGCAGTTCTTC. Its protein is CSAAPGDNEQFF.

This clonotype was recorded a few times. V usage is TRBV24-1 and J usage is TRBJ2-3; 9 positions match TRBD1. Germline CDR1 is KGHDR and CDR2 is SFDVKD. The CDR3 loop spans 14 amino acids. J lost 4 bases, V lost 5 bases, and 3 bases had no gene match. CDR3 sequence reads: CATSARTGADTQYF. The DNA for the CDR3 is TGTGCCACCAGTGCACGGACAGGGGCAGATACGCAGTATTTT.

V and J are TRBV6-2 or TRBV6-3 and TRBJ2-3; perhaps TRBD2 as D (6 bases). Germline V gene data show CDR1 as MNHEY and CDR2 as SVGEGT. CDR3 length: 21 residues. V was pared by 4 bases and J by 6 bases, with 35 bases between. The CDR3: CASSSSTTVLAGPGEVDTQYF. The DNA of the CDR3 is TGTGCCAGCAGTTCGTCTACGACTGTGCTGGCCGGGCCGGGGGAGGTGGATACGCAGTATTTT.

This clonotype was seen more than once but under ten times. This rearrangement joins TRBV29-1 to TRBJ1-2; D is unclear. Trimming left V 3 bases short and J 4 bases short, with 9 bases between. The CDR3 spans 12 residues. Germline loops: CDR1 SQVTM, CDR2 ANQGSEA. CDR3 DNA: TGCAGCGTTGAGGACCAGATCTATGGCTACACCTTC. It yields the protein CSVEDQIYGYTF.

In nucleotides, the CDR3 is TGTGCCAGCAGCCCGAGGCCTAGCAAACTGTTTTTT. Its translation: CASSPRPSKLFF. The V gene is TRBV7-2, the J gene TRBJ1-4; D is unclear. The germline V gene encodes CDR1 SGHTA and CDR2 FQGNSA. The CDR3 has 12 amino acids. V lost 5 bases and J 11 bases, leaving 12 bases between the germline ends.